The 23 T cell receptor beta chains reported below all come from one sample, sequenced in a study of patients and donors after allogeneic stem cell transplantation. TCRdb analysed the RT-PCR reads with MiXCR anew, one entry per CDR3 protein. Of about 70,000 distinct CDR3 sequences in the sample, more than 25% are singletons; the top ten hold 26%. What was sequenced was blood, either unsorted or a sorted T cell fraction (not recorded which). Receptors were obtained from a human donor who was either an allogeneic HSCT recipient or a stem cell or donor lymphocyte infusion donor (not recorded which). It is not recorded whose cells these are; they may come from a transplant donor.

The chain has TRBV10-3 and TRBJ1-6; D gene uncertain. Trimming stripped 0 bases from V and 5 bases from J, with 8 bases between. From germline, CDR1 is ENHRY and CDR2 SYGVKD. The CDR3 spans 15 residues. The CDR3 nucleotides read TGTGCCATCAGTGAGTCAAGGCAGAATAATTCACCCCTCCACTTT. This gives the protein CAISESRQNNSPLHF.

This clonotype turned up a few times. J is TRBJ1-4 and V is TRBV29-1; 9 bases agree with TRBD1. Germline CDR1 SQVTM, CDR2 ANQGSEA. The CDR3 covers 12 residues. With 7 bases clipped from V and 5 bases from J, the junction kept 2 bases outside the gene matches. The CDR3 DNA follows: TGCAGCGCGGACAGGGGAAATGAAAAACTGTTTTTT. It translates to CSADRGNEKLFF.

The chain couples TRBV6-1 to TRBJ1-3, with D perhaps TRBD1 (5 bases). Trimming removed 7 bases from V and 3 bases from J, with 16 bases in between. The CDR3 is made up of 15 amino acids. Germline V gene lookup returns CDR1 MNHNS and CDR2 SASEGT. CDR3 amino acids: CASTADSVYGNTIYF. The CDR3 DNA sequence: TGTGCCAGCACTGCTGACAGTGTATATGGAAACACCATATATTTT.

This clonotype was counted a few times. The V gene is TRBV5-6, the J gene TRBJ1-1, with D possibly TRBD1 on 6 matching bases. V was trimmed by 4 bases and J by 1 base, leaving 11 bases between them. Germline V lookup: CDR1 SGHDT, CDR2 YYEEEE. The CDR3 length is 14 residues. The CDR3 nucleotides read TGTGCCAGCAGCCCTACCAGGGGGAACACTGAAGCTTTCTTT. Its translation is CASSPTRGNTEAFF.

V is TRBV11-3 and J is TRBJ2-5; D gene uncertain. Per the germline V gene, CDR1 is SGHNT and CDR2 is YENEEA. V was cut by 2 bases and J by 5 bases, with 6 bases left in between. The CDR3 has 12 amino acids. CDR3 DNA: TGTGCCAGCAGCTTAAATTATGAGACCCAGTACTTC. Translating gives CASSLNYETQYF.

This chain joins TRBV18 and TRBJ2-1; D not resolved. V was clipped by 7 bases and J by 1 base, with 11 bases between them. The germline gives CDR1 KGHSH, CDR2 LQKENI. This CDR3 is 14 amino acids long. In nucleotides, the CDR3 is TGTGCCAGCTGTTCAAGGAGTTCCTACAATGAGCAGTTCTTC. This translates into CASCSRSSYNEQFF.

This chain uses TRBV7-2 with TRBJ1-6, with 9 positions matching TRBD1. Trimming at V came to 5 bases and at J to 0 bases, leaving 8 bases not matched to a gene. Germline V lookup: CDR1 SGHTA, CDR2 FQGNSA. This CDR3 is built from 18 residues. The CDR3, as DNA: TGTGCCAGCAGCATCCCCCGGACAGGGGACTCCTATAATTCACCCCTCCACTTT. As protein: CASSIPRTGDSYNSPLHF.

This clonotype has just a few counts. The V and J genes are TRBV12-3 or TRBV12-4 and TRBJ2-1, with 11 bases identical to TRBD2. This CDR3 has 15 residues. The V segment lost 5 bases and the J segment 7 bases; nucleotides outside the gene matches: 7. The DNA for the CDR3 is TGTGCCAGCAGTCTGGGACTAGCGGAAGGAAATGAGCAGTTCTTC. Its translation: CASSLGLAEGNEQFF.

Only a few counts were recorded for this clonotype. The chain links TRBV6-6 to TRBJ1-6; a weak D match, TRBD1 (6 bases). Trimming stripped 7 bases from V and 10 bases from J, with 11 bases between. Germline CDR1 is MNHNY and CDR2 is SVGAGI (reference sequence). The CDR3 covers 12 residues. The CDR3 DNA follows: TGTGCCAGCACAGGGGAGGGATCACCCCTCCACTTT. Translated: CASTGEGSPLHF.

This chain joins TRBV7-6 and TRBJ1-1; no clear D. Trimming took off 0 bases at V and 5 bases at J, with 7 bases between the two ends. Germline V gene lookup returns CDR1 SGHVS and CDR2 FNYEAQ. The CDR3 length is 13 residues. The CDR3 bases are TGTGCCAGCAGCTTAGCGCGGGCAACTGAAGCTTTCTTT. Protein: CASSLARATEAFF.

The chain is built from TRBV5-1 and TRBJ2-2, with D unclear. V was cut by 3 bases and J by 0 bases, with 6 bases left in between. Germline lookup yields CDR1 SGHRS and CDR2 YFSETQ. There are 14 residues in the CDR3. Written as DNA, the CDR3 is TGCGCCAGCAGCTCTAACTCGAACACCGGGGAGCTGTTTTTT. Amino acid sequence: CASSSNSNTGELFF.

The chain recombines TRBV7-2 with TRBJ1-2; D is uncertain. CDR3 length: 16 residues. Germline V gene lookup returns CDR1 SGHTA and CDR2 FQGNSA. The V end lost 1 base, the J end lost 1 base, and 13 bases lay between the germline ends. Here the CDR3 DNA reads TGTGCCAGCAGCTTAGGGTCAGGCTCACTTAACTATGGCTACACCTTC. Translated: CASSLGSGSLNYGYTF. Complete variable domain (other parts from reference TRBV7-2 and TRBJ1-2): GAGVSQSPSNKVTEKGKDVELRCDPISGHTALYWYRQSLGQGLEFLIYFQGNSAPDKSGLPSDRFSAERTGGSVSTLTIQRTQQEDSAVYLCASSLGSGSLNYGYTFGSGTRLTVV.

This clonotype was counted ten times or more. This chain links TRBV12-3 or TRBV12-4 with TRBJ1-5; the D is unclear. There are 17 residues in the CDR3. The V and J ends lost 2 bases and 6 bases respectively, with 20 bases between them. In DNA, the CDR3 is TGTGCCAGCAGTTTATCGGATTTTGTGCTGGGCGGTCAGCCCCAGCATTTT. Its translation is CASSLSDFVLGGQPQHF.

This clonotype was detected only a few times. The chain couples TRBV10-3 to TRBJ2-7; possible D gene TRBD2, 5 bases. Trimming pared 4 bases from V and 4 bases from J, leaving 23 bases between. This CDR3 contains 17 residues. In germline, CDR1 is ENHRY, CDR2 SYGVKD. CDR3 DNA sequence: TGTGCCATCAGTGCGCTGTACTCGGCGGAGGCCGGGTACGAGCAGTACTTC. As protein: CAISALYSAEAGYEQYF.

The chain uses TRBV15 and TRBJ1-5, with a weak D call TRBD1 (5 bases). This CDR3 contains 15 residues. Germline V gene lookup returns CDR1 LNHNV and CDR2 YYDKDF (reference sequence). Trimming cost V 3 bases and J 2 bases, with 11 bases left between them. CDR3 region: CATSRGDGGNQPQHF. Written as DNA, the CDR3 is TGTGCCACCAGCAGGGGGGATGGGGGCAATCAGCCCCAGCATTTT.

This clonotype was observed a handful of times. The junction departs from germline at one end; a sequencing error may be responsible. The rearrangement joins TRBV15 to TRBJ2-3; no clear D gene. Germline lookup yields CDR1 LNHNV and CDR2 YYDKDF (reference sequence). The CDR3 contains 13 residues. The CDR3 DNA follows: TGTGCCACCAGCAGAGTAAGCACCGATACGCAGTATTTT. It encodes CATSRVSTDTQYF.

The chain uses TRBV20-1 and TRBJ1-5; unclear D gene. The CDR3 is 15 amino acids. V was cut by 0 bases and J by 5 bases, with 14 bases left in between. Germline CDR1 is DFQATT and CDR2 is SNEGSKA (reference sequence). This CDR3 reads CSARDPGRLDQPQHF. The CDR3 region has the DNA TGCAGTGCTAGAGACCCCGGACGTTTAGATCAGCCCCAGCATTTT.

This clonotype came up a few times. V usage is TRBV6-5 and J usage is TRBJ1-2; TRBD1 matches 10 bases. Looked up from germline, CDR1 is MNHEY and CDR2 is SVGAGI. J gave up 11 bases and V 6 bases, and 6 bases lay outside the gene matches. This CDR3 is built from 12 residues. CDR3 protein: CASSLDRGRYTF. Here the CDR3 DNA reads TGTGCCAGCAGCCTCGACAGGGGGCGATACACCTTC.

The V and J genes are TRBV4-1 and TRBJ1-5; 7 bases map to TRBD1. Trimming cost V 6 bases and J 3 bases; bases outside gene matches: 14. This CDR3 contains 17 residues. The germline gives CDR1 MGHRA, CDR2 YSYEKL. This chain's CDR3 is CASSHPDGTASNQPQHF. CDR3 DNA sequence: TGCGCCAGCAGTCATCCAGACGGGACAGCTTCCAATCAGCCCCAGCATTTT.

Details on this clonotype: One junction end does not reproduce the germline sequence, and a read error may be involved. The gene calls are TRBV7-2 and TRBJ2-5; 9 bases fit TRBD1. Germline CDR1 and CDR2: SGHTA and FQGNSA. The CDR3 runs to 13 residues. The DNA of the CDR3 is TGTGCCAGCAGCTTAAGAACGGGACAGGGTGGGAACTTC. Protein sequence: CASSLRTGQGGNF.

This chain links TRBV27 with TRBJ1-5, with 7 bases identical to TRBD1. The CDR3 consists of 14 residues. V lost 1 base, J lost 4 bases, and 1 base stayed unmatched. Germline lookup yields CDR1 MNHEY and CDR2 SMNVEV (reference sequence). DNA of the CDR3: TGTGCCAGCAGTTTATACAGGGGTAATCAGCCCCAGCATTTT. Encoded protein: CASSLYRGNQPQHF.

This clonotype was seen a handful of times. This chain uses TRBV2 with TRBJ1-4, with TRBD1 as a possible D gene (5 bases). V lost 11 bases and J 3 bases, leaving 13 bases between the germline ends. This CDR3 comprises 13 residues. Germline V gene data show CDR1 as SNHLY and CDR2 as FYNNEI. CDR3 sequence (DNA): TGTGCCGGGAAACGGGGGTCTAATGAAAAACTGTTTTTT. Translation gives CAGKRGSNEKLFF. The full variable domain, in which reference TRBV2 and TRBJ1-4 provide the parts outside the CDR3, is EPEVTQTPSHQVTQMGQEVILRCVPISNHLYFYWYRQILGQKVEFLVSFYNNEISEKSEIFDDQFSVERPDGSNFTLKIRSTKLEDSAMYFCAGKRGSNEKLFFGSGTQLSVL.

This clonotype was seen only a few times. The rearrangement joins TRBV6-1 to TRBJ2-5; D not certain. This CDR3 comprises 13 residues. In germline, CDR1 is MNHNS, CDR2 SASEGT. V lost 8 bases and J 2 bases, leaving 12 bases between the germline ends. This CDR3 reads CASQQSLQETQYF. CDR3 coding DNA: TGTGCCAGCCAACAGTCCCTACAAGAGACCCAGTACTTC.